This T cell receptor beta chain is from a study of Ad26.COV2.S vaccination and SARS-CoV-2 variants. Study results and limitations: Comparable non-spike TCR breadth was observed in vaccine and placebo recipients.

CDR3 size: 15 residues. Trimming took 3 bases from V and 0 from J; bases not matched to a gene: 0. Germline V gene lookup returns CDR1 SEHNR and CDR2 FQNEAQ (reference sequence). As regards this clone: Its target is not known.

Produced via immunoSEQ multiplex PCR; TCRdb's table is partial and in-frame only. The sample lists some 410,000 clones, roughly 90% occurring once. Treatment reported: about 20 received Ad26.COV2.S at low or high dose, single or two shots; roughly 5 received placebo; per-sample allocation not given. Following the first vaccine or placebo injection, samples were taken on day 63. The material was peripheral blood, obtained in a trial of Ad26.COV2.S vaccine versus placebo. The chain employs TRBV7-9 and TRBJ2-3; 10 bases line up with TRBD1. This sequence originates from a person between 18 and 65 years old who received the Ad26.COV2.S COVID-19 vaccine or a placebo. The CDR3 nucleotides read TGTGCCAGCAGCTTGACAGGGGGCAGCACAGATACGCAGTATTTT. Residues: CASSLTGGSTDTQYF.